This T cell receptor (beta chain) was observed in a study of blood T cell repertoires in COVID-19. At the level of the study: Researchers got acute and convalescent COVID-19 samples from the United States, Italy and Spain. PBMCs, B-cell-depleted T cells, or T cells were the source of the cDNA or gDNA that made up the material.

Sequencing was performed with immunoSEQ multiplex PCR; in TCRdb, only in-frame clones are kept and a portion is missing. In the table there are under 350,000 clones, less than 85% of which are singletons. The CDR3 covers 14 residues. The V gene lost 3 bases and the J gene lost 0 bases, with 5 bases spanning the gap. Looked up from germline, CDR1 is SGHNT and CDR2 is YENEEA. The TCR originated in a man aged 55 to 70 who had recovered from COVID-19. The specimen sequenced was peripheral blood. The J gene is TRBJ2-2, the V gene TRBV11-3, with D unresolved. Here the CDR3 reads CASSLAPNTGELFF. CDR3 DNA sequence: TGTGCCAGCAGCTTGGCCCCGAACACCGGGGAGCTGTTTTTT.